The clone carrying this TCR beta chain has more than one count but fewer than ten. The CDR3 extends over 16 amino acids. J gave up 1 base and V 4 bases, and 9 bases lay outside the gene matches. CDR1 is SGDLS and CDR2 is YYNGEE in the germline V gene. The data are from a study of patients and donors after allogeneic stem cell transplantation. TCRdb reprocessed the RT-PCR reads via MiXCR and lists one record per CDR3 protein. The table shows roughly 960,000 distinct CDR3 sequences, with about 20% occurring only once. Sequencing used blood, either unsorted or a sorted T cell fraction (not recorded which). The V gene is TRBV9, the J gene TRBJ2-7; TRBD1 agrees at 9 bases. The sequence was obtained from a human donor who was either an allogeneic HSCT recipient or a stem cell or donor lymphocyte infusion donor (not recorded which). It is not recorded whose cells these are; they may come from a transplant donor. Here the CDR3 reads CASSPRTGARSYEQYF. DNA of the CDR3: TGTGCCAGCAGCCCCCGGACAGGGGCGAGATCCTACGAGCAGTACTTC. Based on the CDR3 plus reference TRBV9 and TRBJ2-7, the full variable domain is DSGVTQTPKHLITATGQRVTLRCSPRSGDLSVYWYQQSLDQGLQFLIQYYNGEERAKGNILERFSAQQFPDLHSELNLSSLELGDSALYFCASSPRTGARSYEQYFGPGTRLTVT.